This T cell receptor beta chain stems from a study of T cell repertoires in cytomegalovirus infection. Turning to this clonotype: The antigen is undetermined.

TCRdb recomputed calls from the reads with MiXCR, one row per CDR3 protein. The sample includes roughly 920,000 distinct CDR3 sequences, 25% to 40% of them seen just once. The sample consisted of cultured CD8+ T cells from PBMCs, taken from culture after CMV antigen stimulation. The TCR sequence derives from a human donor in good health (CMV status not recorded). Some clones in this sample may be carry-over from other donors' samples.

CDR3 sequence (DNA): TGTGCCAGCAGCTTCGTGACGCTGGAGACTCGCGCCTACAATGAGCAGTTCTTC. Translation: CASSFVTLETRAYNEQFF. The V call is TRBV7-2, the J call TRBJ2-1; no clear D. The CDR3 consists of 18 residues. The V end was cut by 3 bases, the J end by 2 bases, with 20 bases between. Germline V lookup: CDR1 SGHTA, CDR2 FQGNSA.